The 29 T cell receptor beta chains given below trace back to one sample, sequenced in a study of glioma-infiltrating T cells after dendritic cell vaccination. Time point reported: after dendritic cell vaccination, including at tumor progression/relapse. Sequenced by immunoSEQ multiplex PCR; TCRdb stores in-frame clones only, minus some. The sample yields around 60,000 clones, 86% seen once. The material sequenced was blood, taken after dendritic cell vaccination. Receptors originate from a human donor with glioblastoma.

The genes are TRBV7-2 and TRBJ2-4, with 9 bases identical to TRBD2. Germline-derived CDR1 and CDR2 are SGHTA and FQGNSA. V lost 5 bases, J lost 8 bases, and 10 bases stayed unmatched. The CDR3 loop spans 15 amino acids. The CDR3 region is CASSAGGAGGDIQYF. The CDR3 region has the DNA TGTGCCAGCAGCGCGGGGGGGGCAGGAGGGGACATTCAGTACTTC.

J is TRBJ1-2 and V is TRBV5-4, with D possibly matching TRBD1 (6 bases). The V and J ends lost 5 bases and 4 bases respectively, with 12 bases between them. The CDR3 has 13 amino acids. Per the germline V gene, CDR1 is SGHNT and CDR2 is YYREEE (reference sequence). DNA of the CDR3: TGTGCCAGCAGTTATACAGGGACCTATGGCTACACCTTC. Protein sequence: CASSYTGTYGYTF.

This sequence joins TRBV13 and TRBJ2-2; tentatively, D is TRBD1 (6 bases). This CDR3 comprises 15 residues. Germline CDR1 is PRHDT and CDR2 is FYEKMQ (reference sequence). V lost 5 bases and J lost 5, with 15 bases in between. CDR3 residues: CASSPDRFVTGELFF. The CDR3 DNA is TGTGCCAGCAGCCCCGACAGGTTTGTGACCGGGGAGCTGTTTTTT.

The chain carries TRBV7-9 and TRBJ1-5; 7 positions agree with TRBD1. The germline gives CDR1 SEHNR, CDR2 FQNEAQ (reference sequence). Germline trimming cut 3 bases from V and 6 bases from J; bases unmatched to any gene: 11. The CDR3 runs 16 residues. The CDR3 DNA is TGTGCCAGCAGCTTGGGACCCGCGACAGGGAGTCAGCCCCAGCATTTT. Its protein is CASSLGPATGSQPQHF. Supplemented by reference TRBV7-9 and TRBJ1-5, the full variable domain reads DTGVSQNPRHKITKRGQNVTFRCDPISEHNRLYWYRQTLGQGPEFLTYFQNEAQLEKSRLLSDRFSAERPKGSFSTLEIQRTEQGDSAMYLCASSLGPATGSQPQHFGDGTRLSIL.

The chain joins TRBV5-6 to TRBJ1-3; D remains unclear. Germline CDR1 is SGHDT and CDR2 is YYEEEE. Trimming cost V 0 bases and J 4 bases, with 11 bases left between them. The CDR3 consists of 15 residues. CDR3 DNA sequence: TGTGCCAGCAGCTTGGCCCCGGCGGGGGGAAACACCATATATTTT. It translates to CASSLAPAGGNTIYF.

The chain carries TRBV27 and TRBJ2-1, with 9 bases fitting TRBD2. V lost 4 bases to trimming and J lost 9 bases; unmatched junction nucleotides: 10. Germline CDR1 is MNHEY and CDR2 is SMNVEV (reference sequence). The CDR3 sequence is 15 residues long. The CDR3 loop is CASSWAASGMGEQFF. The CDR3 bases are TGTGCCAGCAGTTGGGCGGCTAGCGGGATGGGTGAGCAGTTCTTC.

This clone was picked up one time. The chain has TRBV9 and TRBJ2-3; 8 bases are shared with TRBD2. From germline, CDR1 is SGDLS and CDR2 YYNGEE. V lost 0 bases, J lost 0 bases, and 3 bases stayed unmatched. The CDR3 length is 16 residues. CDR3 coding DNA: TGTGCCAGCAGCGTAGGCCCTAGCGGGAGCACAGATACGCAGTATTTT. It codes for CASSVGPSGSTDTQYF.

V is TRBV2 and J is TRBJ1-5, with 9 bases aligning to TRBD1. Germline trimming cut 7 bases from V and 1 base from J; bases unmatched to any gene: 5. From germline, CDR1 is SNHLY and CDR2 FYNNEI. This CDR3 is 15 amino acids long. The chain's CDR3 is CASNKGQGSNQPQHF. The CDR3 DNA reads TGTGCCAGCAACAAGGGACAGGGCAGCAATCAGCCCCAGCATTTT. Looking up the rest from reference TRBV2 and TRBJ1-5 gives the full variable domain: EPEVTQTPSHQVTQMGQEVILRCVPISNHLYFYWYRQILGQKVEFLVSFYNNEISEKSEIFDDQFSVERPDGSNFTLKIRSTKLEDSAMYFCASNKGQGSNQPQHFGDGTRLSIL.

The CDR3 nucleotides read TGTGCCTGGAGTGTATGGGGGGTCACTAACTATGGCTACACCTTC. Protein sequence: CAWSVWGVTNYGYTF. The V call is TRBV30, the J call TRBJ1-2; the D gene is possibly TRBD1 (5 bases). The CDR3 runs 15 residues. V dropped 0 bases and J dropped 0 bases, with 11 bases sitting between them. The V gene's germline CDR1 is GTSNPN and CDR2 SVGIG (reference sequence).

The rearrangement links TRBV14 to TRBJ1-2; 10 positions agree with TRBD1. V trimming: 1 base; J trimming: 8 bases; junction bases outside the gene matches: 10. This CDR3 has 16 residues. Germline V gene sequence: CDR1 SGHDN, CDR2 FVKESK. CDR3 DNA: TGTGCCAGCAGCCAAGGTACTAGAGGACAGGGGGACGGCTACACCTTC. Translation: CASSQGTRGQGDGYTF.

The CDR3 region is CASSEAVSGQPQHF. CDR3 in DNA: TGTGCCAGCAGTGAAGCGGTCAGCGGACAGCCCCAGCATTTT. V and J are TRBV6-1 and TRBJ1-5; D call uncertain. CDR3 length equals 14 residues. Germline V gives CDR1 MNHNS, CDR2 SASEGT. V lost 0 bases and J lost 7, with 10 bases in between.

This clone was detected a few times. The J gene is TRBJ1-3, the V gene TRBV6-1; perhaps TRBD1 as D (5 bases). The germline V gene encodes CDR1 MNHNS and CDR2 SASEGT. CDR3 length: 12 amino acids. V lost 4 bases and J 8 bases, leaving 9 bases between the germline ends. The DNA for the CDR3 is TGTGCCAGCAGTGCGGGGGGATACACCATATATTTT. Amino acids: CASSAGGYTIYF.

The sample holds a few counts of this clone. The rearrangement links TRBV6-5 to TRBJ1-1; no definite D call. Germline CDR1 and CDR2: MNHEY and SVGAGI. There are 13 residues in the CDR3. Trimming stripped 5 bases from V and 5 bases from J, with 12 bases between. The CDR3 DNA reads as TGTGCCAGCAGTCCCCTCGCAGCGACTGAAGCTTTCTTT. Its protein is CASSPLAATEAFF.

This clone was seen more than once but under ten times. The chain employs TRBV4-3 and TRBJ2-7; the match to TRBD2 covers 12 bases. CDR1 is LGHNA and CDR2 is YSLEER in the germline V gene. V lost 3 bases and J lost 5; bases outside the gene matches: 23. The CDR3 is made up of 21 amino acids. Here the CDR3 reads CASSQGVREGSTSGSVDEQYF. The CDR3 coding sequence is TGCGCCAGCAGCCAGGGGGTGAGGGAAGGTTCGACTAGCGGGAGTGTGGACGAGCAGTACTTC.

The chain combines TRBV5-6 with TRBJ2-5, with 10 bases identical to TRBD1. This CDR3 has 16 amino acids. Germline CDR1 reads SGHDT; CDR2 reads YYEEEE. The V segment lost 5 bases and the J segment 4 bases; nucleotides outside the gene matches: 11. The CDR3, as DNA: TGTGCCAGCAGATCCCTCCGGACAGGGGGTCGAGAGACCCAGTACTTC. It is translated as CASRSLRTGGRETQYF. Variable domain in full (rest from reference TRBV5-6 and TRBJ2-5): DAGVTQSPTHLIKTRGQQVTLRCSPKSGHDTVSWYQQALGQGPQFIFQYYEEEERQRGNFPDRFSGHQFPNYSSELNVNALLLGDSALYLCASRSLRTGGRETQYFGPGTRLLVL.

V is TRBV5-1 and J is TRBJ2-3, with D perhaps TRBD1 (6 bases). Trimming shortened V by 4 bases and J by 0 bases, and 18 bases separated the two germline ends. Germline V lookup: CDR1 SGHRS, CDR2 YFSETQ. This CDR3 has 17 amino acids. The CDR3 loop reads CASSPLQGPSSTDTQYF. DNA for the CDR3: TGCGCCAGCAGCCCCCTACAGGGTCCTTCTAGCACAGATACGCAGTATTTT.

The rearrangement links TRBV9 to TRBJ2-4, with D maybe TRBD1 (5 bases). Trimming pared 0 bases from V and 0 bases from J, leaving 7 bases between. Germline V lookup: CDR1 SGDLS, CDR2 YYNGEE. The CDR3 runs 15 residues. This CDR3 reads CASSVAGLAKNIQYF. CDR3 in DNA: TGTGCCAGCAGCGTAGCAGGGCTAGCCAAAAACATTCAGTACTTC.

The V gene is TRBV27, the J gene TRBJ1-2; no clear D gene. Germline V gene sequence: CDR1 MNHEY, CDR2 SMNVEV (reference sequence). The CDR3 is made up of 14 amino acids. Trimming pared 2 bases from V and 4 bases from J, leaving 11 bases between. The CDR3 is CASSLEAYGYGYTF. The CDR3 coding sequence is TGTGCCAGCAGTTTAGAGGCGTACGGCTATGGCTACACCTTC.

V usage is TRBV6-6 and J usage is TRBJ2-1; 9 nucleotides match TRBD1. CDR3 length equals 15 residues. Germline V gene data show CDR1 as MNHNY and CDR2 as SVGAGI (reference sequence). Losses at the gene ends were 2 bases for V and 5 bases for J; bases not matched to a gene: 4. The CDR3: CASSYGTGYNNEQFF. CDR3 nucleotides: TGTGCCAGCAGTTACGGGACAGGGTATAACAATGAGCAGTTCTTC.

On this clone itself: A junction end diverges from the germline sequence, so it may reflect a read error. The sample contains more than one DNA sequence encoding this CDR3. The gene calls are TRBV7-9 and TRBJ1-6, with D uncertain. The CDR3 has 15 residues. Germline V CDR1 and CDR2: SEHNR, FQNEAQ (reference sequence). The CDR3: CASSLESGYNSPLHF. The DNA for the CDR3 is TGTGCCAGCAGCTTAGAGAGCGGCTATAATTCCCCCCTCCACTTT.

The chain has TRBV19 and TRBJ1-5, with D perhaps matching TRBD1 (5 bases). Trimming left V 4 bases short and J 9 bases short, with 10 bases between. In germline, CDR1 is LNHDA, CDR2 SQIVND (reference sequence). This CDR3 region has 12 residues. The CDR3 nucleotides read TGTGCCAGTAGTACAGGGCGTCCGCCCCAGCATTTT. This translates into CASSTGRPPQHF.

This chain uses TRBV5-5 with TRBJ1-1, with no clear D. Germline CDR1 is SGHKS and CDR2 is YYEKEE (reference sequence). Trimming took off 4 bases at V and 7 bases at J, with 14 bases between the two ends. CDR3 length equals 13 residues. In DNA form, the CDR3 reads TGTGCCAGCAGCATAGAACCTATTGGTGAAGCTTTCTTT. It is translated as CASSIEPIGEAFF.

This clone occurred once. The chain has TRBV19 and TRBJ1-2, with no clear D. The V end lost 5 bases, the J end lost 4 bases, and 17 bases lay between the germline ends. Per the germline V gene, CDR1 is LNHDA and CDR2 is SQIVND (reference sequence). There are 15 residues in the CDR3. The CDR3 coding sequence is TGTGCCAGTAGTTCCCGCCAAGCGGGGTCCTATGGCTACACCTTC. Translation gives CASSSRQAGSYGYTF.

This rearrangement joins TRBV7-2 to TRBJ1-3; 8 bases are a match to TRBD1. Germline lookup yields CDR1 SGHTA and CDR2 FQGNSA. With V trimmed by 2 bases and J by 4 bases, 10 bases remained unmatched. The CDR3 extends over 17 amino acids. This chain's CDR3 is CASSLSTGPGGGNTIYF. CDR3 in DNA: TGTGCCAGCAGCTTATCGACAGGCCCAGGGGGCGGAAACACCATATATTTT.

The chain couples TRBV5-1 to TRBJ1-2, with D uncertain. Trimming cost V 1 base and J 2 bases, with 9 bases left between them. Germline loops: CDR1 SGHRS, CDR2 YFSETQ. The CDR3 sequence is 14 residues long. The CDR3 sequence: CASSLLPGNYGYTF. CDR3 nucleotide sequence: TGCGCCAGCAGCTTGCTTCCGGGGAACTATGGCTACACCTTC.

This chain connects TRBV27 to TRBJ1-5, with 11 bases lining up with TRBD1. Germline assignment: CDR1 MNHEY and CDR2 SMNVEV (reference sequence). CDR3 length: 15 residues. The V gene end was trimmed by 4 bases and the J gene end by 6 bases; junction bases not matched to a gene: 5. Here the CDR3 reads CASSSGQGARQPQHF. The CDR3 DNA reads as TGTGCCAGCAGTTCCGGACAGGGGGCGCGTCAGCCCCAGCATTTT.

The rearrangement uses TRBV7-9 and TRBJ2-7; possibly TRBD1 for D (6 bases). V lost 4 bases, J lost 2 bases, and 9 bases lay in between. Per germline, CDR1 SEHNR and CDR2 FQNEAQ (reference sequence). This CDR3 contains 13 residues. In DNA, the CDR3 is TGTGCCAGCAGCTCACAGGGTACCTACGAGCAGTACTTC. Amino acid sequence: CASSSQGTYEQYF.

The chain uses TRBV9 and TRBJ2-3; TRBD2 agrees at 10 bases. CDR3 length equals 17 residues. Trimming removed 4 bases from V and 6 bases from J; junction bases left unmatched: 14. Germline V gives CDR1 SGDLS, CDR2 YYNGEE. Here the CDR3 DNA reads TGTGCCAGCAGCCATCAGGGGCTAGCGGGAGTATCGGATACGCAGTATTTT. It is translated as CASSHQGLAGVSDTQYF.

The V gene is TRBV7-2, the J gene TRBJ2-2, with TRBD1 matching over 7 bases. Trimming removed 6 bases from V and 7 bases from J; junction bases left unmatched: 8. The CDR3 consists of 14 residues. Germline V CDR1 and CDR2: SGHTA, FQGNSA. CDR3 nucleotide sequence: TGTGCCAGCAGATACGACAGGGCAATCGGGGAGCTGTTTTTT. Encoded protein: CASRYDRAIGELFF.